This T cell receptor (beta chain) is from a study of beta chain features in type 1 diabetes. This CDR3 region has 14 residues. Germline CDR1 reads SGHTA; CDR2 reads FQGNSA. The V and J ends lost 5 bases and 3 bases, in that order; junction bases with no gene match: 2. Every participating donor gave one draw, a heparinised blood sample averaging roughly 100 mL. Study results and limitations: All four CD4+ subsets of Type 1 diabetes patients contained TCRB CDR3s that were moderately but significantly shorter.

The whole isolated RNA underwent reverse transcription, so sequencing captured expressed TCRB transcripts. Data came from immunoSEQ multiplex PCR; TCRdb stores just in-frame clones and leaves some out. This sample has around 600,000 clones, with around 12% found just once. Turning to this clone: Its antigen is currently unknown. This CDR3 is also generated by other DNA sequences in the sample.

The clonotype originates from a man aged 25-40 years with type 1 diabetes. Input material: naive CD4+ T cells from blood. The chain is built from TRBV7-2 and TRBJ2-5, with 11 bases identical to TRBD2. This CDR3 is CASSPGLAEETQYF. CDR3 DNA: TGTGCCAGCAGCCCGGGACTAGCGGAAGAGACCCAGTACTTC. The variable domain in full, with the rest retrieved from reference TRBV7-2 and TRBJ2-5, is GAGVSQSPSNKVTEKGKDVELRCDPISGHTALYWYRQSLGQGLEFLIYFQGNSAPDKSGLPSDRFSAERTGGSVSTLTIQRTQQEDSAVYLCASSPGLAEETQYFGPGTRLLVL.